Below are 7 T cell receptor beta chains sequenced from a single sample in a study of CD8 T cells in ankylosing spondylitis. TCRdb called the 5' RACE reads again in MiXCR, with one record for every CDR3 protein. The sample yields 150,000 to 200,000 distinct CDR3 sequences, around a sixth seen once. Material: blood, either unsorted or a sorted T cell fraction (not recorded which). These receptors all stem from a male donor between 5 and 29 years old with ankylosing spondylitis or in good health (not recorded which).

This clonotype was observed at least ten times. The genes are TRBV6-5 and TRBJ2-4, with D maybe TRBD2 (6 bases). The CDR3 is 13 amino acids. The germline CDR1 and CDR2 sequences are MNHEY and SVGAGI. V was shortened by 2 bases and J by 11 bases, with 13 bases between the two germline ends. CDR3 residues: CASSYKGGVVQYF. In DNA, the CDR3 is TGTGCCAGCAGTTACAAAGGCGGGGTAGTTCAGTACTTC.

The table lists this clonotype with many counts. J is TRBJ2-3 and V is TRBV27; D might be TRBD1 or TRBD2, each matching 6 bases. CDR1 is MNHEY and CDR2 is SMNVEV in the germline V gene (reference sequence). This CDR3 contains 16 residues. V gave up 1 base and J gave up 6 bases, with 17 bases separating them. The CDR3 spells CASSLWGRGWSDTQYF. The CDR3 DNA reads TGTGCCAGCAGTTTATGGGGGCGGGGCTGGAGTGATACGCAGTATTTT.

This rearrangement joins TRBV20-1 to TRBJ1-6; 9 bases agree with TRBD1. The J segment lost 0 bases and the V segment lost 5 bases, leaving 11 bases of the junction unmatched. Per germline, CDR1 DFQATT and CDR2 SNEGSKA (reference sequence). This CDR3 has 18 residues. CDR3 protein: CSARRPGTGSSYNSPLHF. DNA of the CDR3: TGCAGTGCTCGACGACCCGGGACAGGGAGCTCCTATAATTCACCCCTCCACTTT.

The table lists this clonotype with many counts. The gene calls are TRBV5-6 and TRBJ2-7, with 7 bases lining up with TRBD1. Unmatched junction bases numbered 11, after V lost 3 bases and J lost 2 bases. Germline assignment: CDR1 SGHDT and CDR2 YYEEEE. This CDR3 region has 16 residues. Written as DNA, the CDR3 is TGTGCCAGCAGCTCGGTCCGGACAGGATTTACCTACGAGCAGTACGTC. Its protein is CASSSVRTGFTYEQYV.

This clonotype was seen many times. For the CDR3, the DNA is TGTGCCAGCAGCTCCTCCCGAGACAGGGCCGATCAGCCCCAGCATTTT. This encodes CASSSSRDRADQPQHF. This rearrangement joins TRBV5-6 to TRBJ1-5, with 7 positions matching TRBD1. J gave up 5 bases and V 3 bases, and 11 bases lay outside the gene matches. Germline CDR1 is SGHDT and CDR2 is YYEEEE. This CDR3 has 16 amino acids.

This clonotype was detected ten times or more. CDR3 sequence: CASSFLRGIEAGELFF. CDR3 bases: TGTGCCAGCAGTTTTTTAAGGGGCATCGAGGCCGGGGAGCTGTTTTTT. The gene calls are TRBV27 and TRBJ2-2; a weak D match, TRBD1 (5 bases). The CDR3 has 16 amino acids. V was trimmed by 3 bases and J by 6 bases, leaving 17 bases between them. The germline gives CDR1 MNHEY, CDR2 SMNVEV (reference sequence).

There are many counts of this clonotype. This CDR3 is CSVVGQTSNNEQFF. In DNA form, the CDR3 reads TGCAGCGTAGTAGGACAGACCTCGAACAATGAGCAGTTCTTC. The chain joins TRBV29-1 to TRBJ2-1; the D gene is possibly TRBD1 (6 bases). The germline V gene has CDR1 SQVTM and CDR2 ANQGSEA. The CDR3 spans 14 residues. The V and J ends lost 6 bases and 5 bases respectively, with 17 bases between them.